The rows below give T cell receptor beta chains drawn from one sample of a study of beta chain features in type 1 diabetes. Method: immunoSEQ multiplex PCR; TCRdb's copy keeps in-frame clones and lacks some. The sample includes 220,000 or so clones, 68% of them seen just once. Sequencing input: naive CD4+ T cells from blood. The origin of the receptors is a man aged 25-45 years in good health. Each CDR3 is given with its conserved first and last residue. A D gene is named only where the DNA matches it firmly. Clone size is not always given. Where it is, it says once, few, many or a class for expanded clones.

>.|TRBV30|TRBJ2-5|few
TGTGCCTGGAGCCGGGACTCCCCAGAGACCCAGTACTTC
CAWSRDSPETQYF
>TRBD2|TRBV29-1|TRBJ2-3|.
TGCAGCGTTGTAAGCGGGAGTCTTGCAGATACGCAGTATTTT
CSVVSGSLADTQYF
>.|TRBV29-1|TRBJ1-2|.
TGCAGCGTTACATCGAACTATGGCTACACCTTC
CSVTSNYGYTF
>.|TRBV29-1|TRBJ2-5|few
TGCAGCGTGGGGGAGGTAGGGACTCCCCTAGGGGAGACCCAGTACTTC
CSVGEVGTPLGETQYF
>TRBD1|TRBV15|TRBJ2-3|.
TGTGCCACCAGCAGAGGACCCCGGGACAGGGTTTTCAATACGCAGTATTTT
CATSRGPRDRVFNTQYF
>.|TRBV29-1|TRBJ2-1|.
TGCAGCGCCCGGCCTTCCTACAATGAGCAGTTCTTC
CSARPSYNEQFF
>.|TRBV7-9|TRBJ2-7|.
TGTGCCAGCAGCTCCGTAACCTACGAGCAGTACTTC
CASSSVTYEQYF
>.|TRBV7-9|TRBJ2-7|.
TGTGCCAGCAGCTTTACAGAGACCTACGAGCAGTACTTC
CASSFTETYEQYF
>.|TRBV7-8|TRBJ2-6|.
TGTGCCAGCAGCTTAGGTTTGTCAGGGCCAACTGGGGCCAACGTCCTGACTTTC
CASSLGLSGPTGANVLTF
>TRBD1|TRBV7-6|TRBJ2-7|once
TGTGCCAGCAGCTTAGCGTACAGGGGCGAGCAGTACTTC
CASSLAYRGEQYF
>.|TRBV15|TRBJ1-2|.
TGTGCCACCAGCAGACCTGAGGGGAACTCGAGACGTGGCTACACCTTC
CATSRPEGNSRRGYTF
>.|TRBV29-1|TRBJ1-5|.
TGCAGCGTTAAAGAGACAGTGAATAGCAATCAGCCCCAGCATTTT
CSVKETVNSNQPQHF
>.|TRBV5-4|TRBJ1-2|few
TGTGCCAGCGAGTTAAAGGCTACGGGTTCCTACACCTTC
CASELKATGSYTF
>.|TRBV30|TRBJ2-7|.
TGTGCCTGGGCCCCGGGCCCTAGCTACGAGCAGTACTTC
CAWAPGPSYEQYF
>.|TRBV7-2|TRBJ1-1|.
TGTGCCAGCAGCTTAAGAGGCCGACATGAAGCTTTCTTT
CASSLRGRHEAFF
>.|TRBV5-1|TRBJ2-1|.
TGCGCCAGCACCTTGGATAGCTACAATGAGCAGTTCTTC
CASTLDSYNEQFF